These 20 T cell receptor beta chains were all obtained from the same sample, sequenced in a study of blood T cells in healthy people across ages. A sample-barcoded 5' primer and a J-beta primer mix were used in a second PCR of roughly 7 to 11 cycles. TCRdb fed the 5' RACE reads into MiXCR, producing one record per CDR3 protein. The sample has about 900,000 distinct CDR3 sequences, 62% seen once. The sample taken for sequencing was blood. The receptor set was obtained from a young man in good health.

The genes are TRBV7-2 and TRBJ2-1; possible D gene TRBD2, 5 bases. The germline V gene encodes CDR1 SGHTA and CDR2 FQGNSA. The CDR3 has 14 amino acids. With 2 bases removed from V and 9 bases from J, the gap between germline ends came to 14 bases. The CDR3 region has the DNA TGTGCCAGCAGCTTATCCGGGGATCGGGGTGAGCAGTTCTTC. Amino acids: CASSLSGDRGEQFF.

V gene TRBV9 combines with J gene TRBJ1-1; D is undetermined. Germline CDR1 reads SGDLS; CDR2 reads YYNGEE. The length of the CDR3 is 13 residues. The V gene lost 4 bases and the J gene lost 2 bases, with 9 bases spanning the gap. CDR3 region: CASSQFHNTEAFF. The DNA of the CDR3 is TGTGCCAGCAGCCAGTTCCATAACACTGAAGCTTTCTTT.

This chain uses TRBV27 with TRBJ1-4; D ambiguous. The CDR3 length is 13 residues. Germline-derived CDR1 and CDR2 are MNHEY and SMNVEV (reference sequence). V lost 5 bases, J lost 7 bases, and 11 bases lay in between. The CDR3 region is CASSVMTSEKLFF. The DNA for the CDR3 is TGTGCCAGCAGTGTTATGACGAGTGAAAAACTGTTTTTT. Full variable domain (rest looked up from reference TRBV27 and TRBJ1-4): EAQVTQNPRYLITVTGKKLTVTCSQNMNHEYMSWYRQDPGLGLRQIYYSMNVEVTDKGDVPEGYKVSRKEKRNFPLILESPSPNQTSLYFCASSVMTSEKLFFGSGTQLSVL.

The chain links TRBV6-2 or TRBV6-3 to TRBJ2-3, with D perhaps TRBD2 (5 bases). There are 14 residues in the CDR3. Trimming took 5 bases from V and 5 from J, leaving 14 bases between them. The germline V gene has CDR1 MNHEY and CDR2 SVGEGT. CDR3 nucleotide sequence: TGTGCCAGCAGTCCCGGACCGGGGAGAGATACGCAGTATTTT. Its translation: CASSPGPGRDTQYF.

The chain carries TRBV29-1 and TRBJ2-5, with a weak D call TRBD1 (6 bases). The V end was cut by 3 bases, the J end by 1 base, with 15 bases between. Germline V lookup: CDR1 SQVTM, CDR2 ANQGSEA. The CDR3 extends over 15 amino acids. In nucleotides, the CDR3 is TGCAGCGTTGACCGGGCAGGGGCCCTCCAAGAGACCCAGTACTTC. Amino acid sequence: CSVDRAGALQETQYF.

The V and J genes are TRBV4-2 and TRBJ2-1; TRBD2 matches at 11 bases. Germline trimming cut 4 bases from V and 3 bases from J; bases unmatched to any gene: 5. Per germline, CDR1 LGHNA and CDR2 YNFKEQ. CDR3 size: 16 residues. CDR3 loop: CASSRGLAAIYNEQFF. The CDR3 DNA reads as TGTGCCAGCAGCCGGGGACTAGCGGCAATCTACAATGAGCAGTTCTTC.

J is TRBJ1-2 and V is TRBV30; D is undetermined. The CDR3 spans 10 residues. The ends were cut back, 7 bases at V and 6 bases at J, with 9 bases in the middle. The V gene's germline CDR1 is GTSNPN and CDR2 SVGIG (reference sequence). CDR3 DNA: TGTGCCTCCCGAGAACATGGCTACACCTTC. Protein sequence: CASREHGYTF.

This rearrangement joins TRBV14 to TRBJ1-2; no reliable D call. Germline CDR1 SGHDN, CDR2 FVKESK. The ends were cut back, 3 bases at V and 7 bases at J, with 12 bases in the middle. The CDR3 has 13 residues. Here the CDR3 reads CASSHSMSRGYTF. The DNA for the CDR3 is TGTGCCAGCAGCCACTCAATGAGCCGTGGCTACACCTTC.

This CDR3 reads CASSQGVERAFYNEQYF. Written as DNA, the CDR3 is TGTGCCAGCAGCCAAGGGGTGGAGCGGGCCTTCTACAATGAGCAGTACTTC. This chain connects TRBV9 to TRBJ2-7, with D possibly matching TRBD2 (6 bases). Trimming removed 4 bases at V and 7 bases at J, with 27 bases between. Germline assignment: CDR1 SGDLS and CDR2 YYNGEE. The CDR3 totals 17 residues.

This clonotype was observed once. The chain employs TRBV10-3 and TRBJ2-3; D is tentatively TRBD1 or TRBD2 (6 bases each). V shed 0 bases and J shed 3 bases, with 16 bases lying between them. The germline gives CDR1 ENHRY, CDR2 SYGVKD. This CDR3 is built from 17 residues. CDR3 amino acids: CAISESPSRGATDTQYF. In nucleotides, the CDR3 is TGTGCCATCAGTGAGTCGCCTTCTAGGGGGGCGACAGATACGCAGTATTTT.

The chain carries TRBV10-3 and TRBJ2-7, with D hard to call. The J call may be mistaken, given a closer DNA end match to TRBJ2-5. The CDR3 totals 15 residues. The germline CDR1 and CDR2 sequences are ENHRY and SYGVKD. The CDR3 loop reads CAISESTLGRETQYF. The DNA of the CDR3 is TGTGCCATCAGTGAGTCGACTCTGGGCAGGGAGACCCAGTACTTC.

The chain uses TRBV27 and TRBJ1-2; no definite D call. CDR1 is MNHEY and CDR2 is SMNVEV in the germline V gene (reference sequence). Between the trimmed V and J ends, which lost 5 bases and 7 bases, there was a span of 14 bases. The CDR3 runs 13 residues. The CDR3 region has the DNA TGTGCCAGCAGTGGATTACAAGAGCGTGGCTACACCTTC. This encodes CASSGLQERGYTF.

This clonotype was seen only a few times. The chain carries TRBV2 and TRBJ2-1, with 7 bases that match TRBD2. This CDR3 region has 17 residues. V shed 3 bases, J shed 6 bases, and the junction held 14 bases outside the gene matches. The V gene's germline CDR1 is SNHLY and CDR2 FYNNEI. CDR3 amino acids: CASSELPGLSATNEQFF. CDR3 bases: TGTGCCAGCAGTGAGCTCCCGGGACTAAGCGCGACCAATGAGCAGTTCTTC.

The chain recombines TRBV6-2 or TRBV6-3 with TRBJ2-7, with D perhaps TRBD1 (6 bases). Trimming left V 11 bases short and J 1 base short, with 15 bases between. The CDR3 sequence is 13 residues long. The germline CDR1 and CDR2 sequences are MNHEY and SVGEGT. CDR3 region: CASDGQNSYEQYF. CDR3 nucleotide sequence: TGTGCCTCCGATGGACAGAATTCCTACGAGCAGTACTTC.

The gene calls are TRBV11-1 and TRBJ2-7; 8 nucleotides line up with TRBD2. Trimming took 0 bases from V and 0 from J; bases not matched to a gene: 10. Germline CDR1 and CDR2: SGHAT and FQDESV (reference sequence). This CDR3 spans 18 amino acids. This CDR3 is CASSLAGAGGRSSYEQYF. The CDR3 DNA reads TGTGCCAGCAGCTTAGCGGGTGCGGGGGGCCGTAGCTCCTACGAGCAGTACTTC.

The rearrangement joins TRBV9 to TRBJ2-6; D is possibly TRBD1 (5 bases). The V gene's germline CDR1 is SGDLS and CDR2 YYNGEE. Trimming cost V 3 bases and J 4 bases, with 14 bases left between them. CDR3 length: 16 amino acids. This chain's CDR3 is CASSANRISGANVLTF. As DNA, the CDR3 is TGTGCCAGCAGCGCCAACAGGATCTCGGGGGCCAACGTCCTGACTTTC.

There are many counts of this clonotype. This chain uses TRBV7-2 with TRBJ1-5; D may be TRBD1 (5 bases). Germline V lookup: CDR1 SGHTA, CDR2 FQGNSA. The V gene lost 3 bases and the J gene lost 3 bases, with 12 bases spanning the gap. This CDR3 is built from 15 residues. The CDR3 is CASSLYRDHNQPQHF. Written as DNA, the CDR3 is TGTGCCAGCAGCTTGTACCGGGACCACAATCAGCCCCAGCATTTT.

The sample holds one count of this clonotype. The chain employs TRBV10-3 and TRBJ2-5; D may match TRBD1 or TRBD2 (6 bases each). From germline, CDR1 is ENHRY and CDR2 SYGVKD. The CDR3 contains 16 residues. Trimming shortened V by 0 bases and J by 1 base, and 12 bases separated the two germline ends. CDR3 amino acids: CAISESTRGLQETQYF. The CDR3 nucleotides are TGTGCCATCAGTGAGTCGACTCGGGGGCTCCAAGAGACCCAGTACTTC.

The sample holds a few counts of this clonotype. The rearrangement links TRBV24-1 to TRBJ2-1; weak D call: TRBD1 (5 bases). Per germline, CDR1 KGHDR and CDR2 SFDVKD. This CDR3 spans 18 amino acids. Trimming removed 0 bases from V and 0 bases from J, with 14 bases in between. CDR3 loop: CATSDLLSERGSYNEQFF. The CDR3 coding sequence is TGTGCCACCAGTGATTTGCTTTCGGAAAGGGGCTCCTACAATGAGCAGTTCTTC.

The chain employs TRBV6-2 or TRBV6-3 and TRBJ1-5; the D gene is possibly TRBD1 (6 bases). V shed 3 bases and J shed 7 bases, with 16 bases lying between them. This CDR3 comprises 15 residues. Germline CDR1 is MNHEY and CDR2 is SVGEGT. CDR3 sequence: CASSYRGQGGQPQHF. CDR3 in DNA: TGTGCCAGCAGTTATCGGGGACAAGGTGGGCAGCCCCAGCATTTT.